This T cell receptor (beta chain) is from a study of blood T cell repertoires in COVID-19. Enrolled through a virtual design, the participants were between about 18 and 100 years of age and came from some 25 US areas. Clinical history reported by participants formed the basis on which cohorts were assigned. The germline gives CDR1 SQVTM, CDR2 ANQGSEA. Trimming stripped 3 bases from V and 5 bases from J, with 6 bases between. The CDR3 length is 11 residues. Original methodology: Amplification from reference gene primers served as the basis for estimated nucleated cell counts. Here immunoSEQ multiplex PCR was the method, and the copy in TCRdb shows in-frame clones only, minus some. V, J and clone size derive from that table, while D and trimming were established from the DNA sequence. The data contain 250,000 or so clones, about 91% of them singletons.

Sequencing used PBMCs or T cells enriched from blood (not recorded which). This sequence originates from a man between 40 and 49 years old who had been exposed to COVID-19. This chain connects TRBV29-1 to TRBJ2-3; D gene ambiguous. The chain's CDR3 is CSVDRVDTQYF. The CDR3 bases are TGCAGCGTTGATCGGGTAGATACGCAGTATTTT.